One and the same sample provided the 16 T cell receptor beta chains below, sequenced in a study of shared clonotypes between healthy human individuals. Measured with immunoSEQ multiplex PCR; TCRdb has only the in-frame clones, and not every one. The sample contains 2.3 million or so clones, 93% of which appear only once. The sequencing input was naive CD4+ T cells from PBMCs. Regarding subset: CD45RA+ positively selected. Receptors originate from a man aged 18 to 35 in good health. Some clones in this sample may be carry-over from other donors' samples.

V is TRBV29-1 and J is TRBJ2-7, with TRBD2 identical over 7 bases. CDR3 length: 13 residues. Looked up from germline, CDR1 is SQVTM and CDR2 is ANQGSEA. The V and J ends lost 5 bases and 7 bases, in that order; junction bases with no gene match: 11. The CDR3 region has the DNA TGCAGCGTTTTGAAGCGGGTCGGGGGGGAGCAGTACTTC. This codes for CSVLKRVGGEQYF.

CDR3 DNA: TGTGCCAGCAGCTTACAGGGGCCGAGGACGGCCGGGGAGCTGTTTTTT. This encodes CASSLQGPRTAGELFF. This chain uses TRBV7-2 with TRBJ2-2, with a possible D match to TRBD1 (6 bases). Germline V CDR1 and CDR2: SGHTA, FQGNSA. The CDR3 has 16 amino acids. V was shortened by 2 bases and J by 6 bases, with 16 bases between the two germline ends.

The V gene is TRBV4-2, the J gene TRBJ1-1, with no clear D. The CDR3 sequence is 17 residues long. Germline V gene data show CDR1 as LGHNA and CDR2 as YNFKEQ. Trimming cost V 1 base and J 1 base, with 16 bases left between them. The DNA for the CDR3 is TGTGCCAGCAGCCAAGCCCAAACGGGGATACCGAACACTGAAGCTTTCTTT. It encodes CASSQAQTGIPNTEAFF.

The rearrangement joins TRBV27 to TRBJ2-5; 9 bases agree with TRBD2. The V and J ends lost 2 bases and 4 bases, in that order; junction bases with no gene match: 2. CDR3 length equals 14 residues. In germline, CDR1 is MNHEY, CDR2 SMNVEV (reference sequence). The CDR3 here is CASSLGTSPETQYF. CDR3 nucleotides: TGTGCCAGCAGTTTAGGGACTAGCCCAGAGACCCAGTACTTC.

This clone appeared a single time. V gene TRBV6-5 combines with J gene TRBJ1-5; D ambiguous. Germline lookup yields CDR1 MNHEY and CDR2 SVGAGI. V was clipped by 5 bases and J by 3 bases, with 8 bases between them. This CDR3 contains 13 residues. The CDR3 DNA sequence: TGTGCCAGCAGTCCGACATCCAATCAGCCCCAGCATTTT. Translating gives CASSPTSNQPQHF.

The chain joins TRBV12-5 to TRBJ1-2, with D unresolved. From germline, CDR1 is LGHNT and CDR2 FRNRAP. CDR3 length equals 18 residues. Between the trimmed V and J ends, which lost 2 bases and 4 bases, there was a span of 23 bases. CDR3 region: CASGLLTSDRRRSYGYTF. The DNA for the CDR3 is TGTGCTAGTGGTTTGTTAACTTCAGACCGGAGACGTAGCTATGGCTACACCTTC. The full variable domain, with the rest looked up from reference TRBV12-5 and TRBJ1-2, is DARVTQTPRHKVTEMGQEVTMRCQPILGHNTVFWYRQTMMQGLELLAYFRNRAPLDDSGMPKDRFSAEMPDATLATLKIQPSEPRDSAVYFCASGLLTSDRRRSYGYTFGSGTRLTVV.

The chain recombines TRBV5-4 with TRBJ1-1; D unresolved. CDR1 and CDR2 from the germline V gene are SGHNT and YYREEE (reference sequence). With 0 bases removed from V and 0 bases from J, the gap between germline ends came to 6 bases. There are 14 residues in the CDR3. Here the CDR3 reads CASSLDNLNTEAFF. The DNA for the CDR3 is TGTGCCAGCAGCTTGGACAACTTGAACACTGAAGCTTTCTTT.

The chain uses TRBV9 and TRBJ1-3; D is uncertain. Germline values: CDR1 SGDLS, CDR2 YYNGEE. V was clipped by 4 bases and J by 6 bases, with 5 bases between them. The length of the CDR3 is 11 residues. In nucleotides, the CDR3 is TGTGCCAGCAGCACCCAAAACACCATATATTTT. This encodes CASSTQNTIYF.

A note on this clone: Other nucleotide sequences from this sample produce the same CDR3. This chain connects TRBV28 to TRBJ2-7, with no clear D. Germline values: CDR1 MDHEN, CDR2 SYDVKM. The V gene lost 5 bases and the J gene lost 1 base, with 9 bases spanning the gap. The CDR3 is 13 amino acids. As DNA, the CDR3 is TGTGCCAGCAGTGCCGGTCGGTCCTACGAGCAGTACTTC. Amino acid sequence: CASSAGRSYEQYF.

CDR3 amino acids: CASTPGQGSYEQYF. The DNA of the CDR3 is TGTGCCAGCACCCCAGGACAGGGCTCCTACGAGCAGTACTTC. The gene calls are TRBV7-2 and TRBJ2-7, with TRBD1 matching 8 bases. The CDR3 sequence is 14 residues long. V shed 7 bases and J 0 bases; nucleotides not matched to a gene: 5. Germline V gives CDR1 SGHTA, CDR2 FQGNSA.

This sequence joins TRBV11-2 and TRBJ2-3; 11 bases agree with TRBD2. The length of the CDR3 is 18 residues. The germline V gene encodes CDR1 SGHAT and CDR2 FQNNGV. Losses at the gene ends were 7 bases for V and 1 base for J; bases not matched to a gene: 13. In DNA form, the CDR3 reads TGTGCCAGCACCCCAAGACTAGCGGGACCCCTGGGCACAGATACGCAGTATTTT. Its protein product is CASTPRLAGPLGTDTQYF. Together with reference TRBV11-2 and TRBJ2-3, the CDR3 gives the full variable domain: EAGVAQSPRYKIIEKRQSVAFWCNPISGHATLYWYQQILGQGPKLLIQFQNNGVVDDSQLPKDRFSAERLKGVDSTLKIQPAKLEDSAVYLCASTPRLAGPLGTDTQYFGPGTRLTVL.

The rearrangement joins TRBV28 to TRBJ2-7; 8 bases line up with TRBD2. The germline V gene encodes CDR1 MDHEN and CDR2 SYDVKM. Unmatched junction bases numbered 11, after V lost 3 bases and J lost 7 bases. This CDR3 region has 15 residues. The CDR3 sequence is CASSFSGGTYVEQYF. CDR3 DNA sequence: TGTGCCAGCAGTTTCTCGGGAGGGACCTACGTAGAGCAGTACTTC.

The chain couples TRBV11-2 to TRBJ2-5; 8 bases fit TRBD1. Germline CDR1 SGHAT, CDR2 FQNNGV. With 1 base clipped from V and 5 bases from J, the junction kept 6 bases outside the gene matches. This CDR3 is built from 15 residues. The CDR3 is CASSLGTGRWETQYF. In nucleotides, the CDR3 is TGTGCCAGCAGCTTAGGGACAGGGCGGTGGGAGACCCAGTACTTC.

The chain employs TRBV6-6 and TRBJ1-5, with 7 bases that match TRBD1. Germline CDR1 MNHNY, CDR2 SVGAGI (reference sequence). CDR3 length equals 13 residues. V gave up 8 bases and J gave up 5 bases; unmatched junction bases: 6. The CDR3 region has the DNA TGTGCCAGCCAGGGGGTCAGCGATCAGCCCCAGCATTTT. Its protein is CASQGVSDQPQHF.

The chain couples TRBV5-1 to TRBJ2-6; D is ambiguous. Germline loops: CDR1 SGHRS, CDR2 YFSETQ. The CDR3 runs to 18 residues. V lost 5 bases and J 0 bases, leaving 18 bases between the germline ends. DNA of the CDR3: TGCGCCAGCAGTTCATCGCCCCCATTCCTCTCTGGGGCCAACGTCCTGACTTTC. This encodes CASSSSPPFLSGANVLTF.

In DNA form, the CDR3 reads TGCAGCGTACAGGACAGGGGAAGAACTGAAGCTTTCTTT. It codes for CSVQDRGRTEAFF. The V and J genes are TRBV29-1 and TRBJ1-1; 9 bases map to TRBD1. The CDR3 covers 13 residues. J was trimmed by 5 bases and V by 6 bases; bases with no gene match: 7. The germline V gene has CDR1 SQVTM and CDR2 ANQGSEA.